The TCR beta chain under discussion was sequenced for a study of circulating and synovial CD4+ cells in juvenile arthritis. The study, taken as a whole, reports: These blood cells shared more CDR3 sequences with synovium than bulk blood. CPL and bulk CD4 samples differed at least tenfold in T cell genomes.

In the case of this clone: Its antigen remains unidentified.

The V gene end was trimmed by 2 bases and the J gene end by 8 bases; junction bases not matched to a gene: 5. The CDR3 runs to 13 residues. Germline-derived CDR1 and CDR2 are MNHNS and SASEGT. Libraries were prepared by immunoSEQ multiplex PCR; TCRdb keeps only in-frame clonotypes and omits some of them. The sample lists about 33,000 clones, nearly 95% occurring once. This clonotype was sampled from a human donor with juvenile idiopathic arthritis. This chain connects TRBV6-1 to TRBJ1-2; TRBD1 matches 7 bases. The sequenced material came from CD4+ T cells from blood. CDR3 sequence: CASSEQGGRGYTF. CDR3 in DNA: TGTGCCAGCAGTGAACAGGGGGGCCGGGGCTACACCTTC.